These 30 T cell receptor beta chains originate from one sample sequenced in a study of cytomegalovirus exposure and HLA in healthy donors. In the PCR, 60 Vbeta and 13 Jbeta primers were used. The method was immunoSEQ multiplex PCR; TCRdb's version includes in-frame clones alone and lacks a portion of them. The table has about 170,000 clones, 60% to 80% seen once. Sequencing was carried out using PBMCs. These receptors came from a man aged 35-49 years in good health and CMV-seronegative.

In DNA form, the CDR3 reads TGCGCCAGCAGCTTGGCCCGGGACACCGGGGAGCTGTTTTTT. Translated: CASSLARDTGELFF. J is TRBJ2-2 and V is TRBV5-1; D is undetermined. The CDR3 totals 14 residues. The germline gives CDR1 SGHRS, CDR2 YFSETQ. Trimming removed 0 bases from V and 3 bases from J, with 6 bases in between.

The chain combines TRBV29-1 with TRBJ2-2, with 11 bases fitting TRBD2. Germline V lookup: CDR1 SQVTM, CDR2 ANQGSEA. The length of the CDR3 is 17 residues. Germline trimming cut 3 bases from V and 2 bases from J; bases unmatched to any gene: 8. As DNA, the CDR3 is TGCAGCGTTGAGTTAGCGGGGGGGCCCCTAAACACCGGGGAGCTGTTTTTT. Protein product: CSVELAGGPLNTGELFF.

This clone was found once. The genes are TRBV19 and TRBJ1-1; possibly TRBD1 for D (5 bases). The CDR3 is made up of 14 amino acids. Between the trimmed V and J ends, which lost 4 bases and 5 bases, there was a span of 14 bases. The V gene's germline CDR1 is LNHDA and CDR2 SQIVND (reference sequence). CDR3 in DNA: TGTGCCAGTAGTAACTGGGGCGGGGGGACTGAAGCTTTCTTT. This sequence encodes CASSNWGGGTEAFF.

V usage is TRBV11-2 and J usage is TRBJ1-5; 9 bases are a match to TRBD1. The CDR3 runs to 15 residues. V was pared by 4 bases and J by 4 bases, with 5 bases of the junction left unmatched. Germline CDR1 is SGHAT and CDR2 is FQNNGV. The CDR3 loop is CASSSGTGSNQPQHF. The DNA for the CDR3 is TGTGCCAGCAGCTCCGGGACAGGGAGTAATCAGCCCCAGCATTTT. The variable domain in full, with the rest retrieved from reference TRBV11-2 and TRBJ1-5, is EAGVAQSPRYKIIEKRQSVAFWCNPISGHATLYWYQQILGQGPKLLIQFQNNGVVDDSQLPKDRFSAERLKGVDSTLKIQPAKLEDSAVYLCASSSGTGSNQPQHFGDGTRLSIL.

This clone came up once. J is TRBJ2-3 and V is TRBV19; 12 nucleotides match TRBD1. Germline V gene data show CDR1 as LNHDA and CDR2 as SQIVND (reference sequence). The length of the CDR3 is 15 residues. Trimming at V came to 5 bases and at J to 7 bases, leaving 7 bases not matched to a gene. This chain's CDR3 is CASSGTGGGVYTQYF. CDR3 DNA sequence: TGTGCCAGTAGTGGGACAGGGGGCGGCGTGTATACGCAGTATTTT.

The V and J genes are TRBV11-2 and TRBJ1-1, with 7 bases lining up with TRBD1. Unmatched junction bases numbered 16, after V lost 6 bases and J lost 0 bases. In germline, CDR1 is SGHAT, CDR2 FQNNGV. The CDR3 has 18 residues. The CDR3 region is CASRKWEWTGMVNTEAFF. DNA of the CDR3: TGTGCCAGCAGGAAATGGGAATGGACAGGCATGGTGAACACTGAAGCTTTCTTT.

The chain recombines TRBV10-3 with TRBJ2-1; TRBD1 matches at 7 bases. Germline CDR1 and CDR2: ENHRY and SYGVKD. The CDR3 loop spans 15 amino acids. V trimming: 0 bases; J trimming: 3 bases; junction bases outside the gene matches: 2. The CDR3 loop is CAISESRQGYNEQFF. The CDR3 coding sequence is TGTGCCATCAGTGAGTCACGACAGGGCTACAATGAGCAGTTCTTC.

This chain uses TRBV25-1 with TRBJ2-7; D gene uncertain. The V end lost 6 bases, the J end lost 3 bases, and 6 bases lay between the germline ends. CDR1 and CDR2 from the germline V gene are MGHDK and SYGVNS. This CDR3 spans 11 amino acids. The chain's CDR3 is CASSRSYEQYF. In nucleotides, the CDR3 is TGTGCCAGCAGCCGGAGCTACGAGCAGTACTTC.

The J gene is TRBJ1-1, the V gene TRBV30, with 7 nucleotides matching TRBD1. The germline V gene encodes CDR1 GTSNPN and CDR2 SVGIG (reference sequence). This CDR3 spans 12 amino acids. Trimming removed 5 bases from V and 5 bases from J; junction bases left unmatched: 5. CDR3 protein: CAWDRVGTEAFF. The CDR3 DNA is TGTGCCTGGGACAGGGTAGGGACTGAAGCTTTCTTT.

The chain couples TRBV7-2 to TRBJ2-2, with TRBD2 matching over 10 bases. Looked up from germline, CDR1 is SGHTA and CDR2 is FQGNSA. The CDR3 has 16 residues. With 5 bases clipped from V and 3 bases from J, the junction kept 6 bases outside the gene matches. CDR3 nucleotides: TGTGCCAGCAGCCAACCTAGCGGGGGATACACCGGGGAGCTGTTTTTT. The encoded protein is CASSQPSGGYTGELFF.

V gene TRBV6-5 combines with J gene TRBJ2-1; 9 bases are shared with TRBD1. Germline V lookup: CDR1 MNHEY, CDR2 SVGAGI. This CDR3 contains 13 residues. The V and J ends lost 10 bases and 6 bases, in that order; junction bases with no gene match: 7. CDR3 in DNA: TGTGCCACGTCGGGACAGGGTACCAATGAGCAGTTCTTC. It is translated as CATSGQGTNEQFF.

This chain links TRBV7-9 with TRBJ2-2; D possibly corresponds to TRBD2 (6 bases). The V end was cut by 2 bases, the J end by 5 bases, with 12 bases between. CDR3 length equals 15 residues. Looked up from germline, CDR1 is SEHNR and CDR2 is FQNEAQ (reference sequence). CDR3 nucleotides: TGTGCCAGCAGCTTAATCGGGAGAGGGACCGGGGAGCTGTTTTTT. As protein: CASSLIGRGTGELFF.

The CDR3 region has the DNA TGTGCCAGTAGTATAGTTGGCAGGGGGAGCAATCAGCCCCAGCATTTT. This sequence encodes CASSIVGRGSNQPQHF. The rearrangement links TRBV19 to TRBJ1-5; TRBD1 aligns across 7 bases. CDR1 is LNHDA, CDR2 SQIVND, per germline (reference sequence). Trimming cost V 1 base and J 1 base; bases outside gene matches: 4. CDR3 length: 16 residues.

The DNA of the CDR3 is TGCAGCGTTGACGCCAGGGGATTCACTGAAGCTTTCTTT. This encodes CSVDARGFTEAFF. The chain carries TRBV29-1 and TRBJ1-1, with D possibly matching TRBD1 (6 bases). V lost 3 bases and J 4 bases, leaving 12 bases between the germline ends. This CDR3 spans 13 amino acids. Germline assignment: CDR1 SQVTM and CDR2 ANQGSEA.

CDR3 region: CASSELGQGYEQYF. In DNA form, the CDR3 reads TGTGCCAGCAGTGAACTGGGACAGGGCTACGAGCAGTACTTC. The chain joins TRBV6-1 to TRBJ2-7; 9 nucleotides line up with TRBD1. CDR1 is MNHNS and CDR2 is SASEGT in the germline V gene. The CDR3 loop spans 14 amino acids. V was clipped by 2 bases and J by 3 bases; unmatched bases: 2.

V and J are TRBV21-1 and TRBJ2-1; TRBD2 is the table's D call, not checked against the DNA. TRBV21-1 is an annotated pseudogene. The CDR3 consists of 17 residues. In nucleotides, the CDR3 is TGTGCCAGCCTCCGCTTACAATTTTGCGGACTTTACAATGAGCAGTTCTTC. Encoded protein: CASLRLQFCGLYNEQFF.

V and J are TRBV27 and TRBJ2-3, with 11 bases identical to TRBD2. The CDR3 extends over 15 amino acids. J gave up 2 bases and V 7 bases, and 5 bases lay outside the gene matches. Germline V gene sequence: CDR1 MNHEY, CDR2 SMNVEV (reference sequence). The CDR3 protein is CASTALAGDTDTQYF. The CDR3 DNA is TGTGCCAGCACTGCACTAGCGGGGGACACAGATACGCAGTATTTT.

The chain is built from TRBV18 and TRBJ2-7, with D maybe TRBD1 (6 bases). The CDR3 is made up of 18 amino acids. The germline gives CDR1 KGHSH, CDR2 LQKENI. The V and J ends lost 0 bases and 9 bases respectively, with 27 bases between them. The CDR3 loop is CASSPPDWGLNFQRGQYF. CDR3 DNA: TGTGCCAGCTCACCACCGGACTGGGGGCTAAATTTCCAAAGAGGGCAGTACTTC.

The CDR3 loop reads CASSLGREVLISYNEQFF. The CDR3 nucleotides are TGCGCCAGCAGCTTGGGGCGGGAGGTCCTTATCTCCTACAATGAGCAGTTCTTC. The genes are TRBV5-1 and TRBJ2-1; 8 bases agree with TRBD2. Unmatched junction bases numbered 8, after V lost 0 bases and J lost 0 bases. CDR3 length: 18 amino acids. Germline CDR1 and CDR2: SGHRS and YFSETQ.

The sample holds a few counts of this clone. The rearrangement joins TRBV11-3 to TRBJ2-1; possibly TRBD2 for D (5 bases). The CDR3 sequence is 15 residues long. Per germline, CDR1 SGHNT and CDR2 YENEEA. Between the trimmed V and J ends, which lost 1 base and 3 bases, there was a span of 10 bases. CDR3 protein: CASSLGRGVYNEQFF. The CDR3 nucleotides are TGTGCCAGCAGCTTAGGTCGGGGAGTCTACAATGAGCAGTTCTTC.

This clone was seen more than once but under ten times. The V gene is TRBV11-2, the J gene TRBJ2-6; D may be TRBD1 (5 bases). The CDR3 runs 18 residues. CDR1 is SGHAT and CDR2 is FQNNGV in the germline V gene. With 4 bases removed from V and 0 bases from J, the gap between germline ends came to 16 bases. CDR3 region: CASSSTQAGLSGANVLTF. In DNA, the CDR3 is TGTGCCAGCAGCTCCACTCAAGCAGGGCTCTCTGGGGCCAACGTCCTGACTTTC.

The CDR3 region has the DNA TGTGCCAGCAGTTTTACAGGGGGGAGGGACGAGCAGTACTTC. It encodes CASSFTGGRDEQYF. This chain links TRBV27 with TRBJ2-5; tentative D call: TRBD1 (8 bases). The DNA end is more similar to TRBJ2-7, so the J call may be wrong. Germline-derived CDR1 and CDR2 are MNHEY and SMNVEV (reference sequence). This CDR3 spans 14 amino acids.

The chain carries TRBV2 and TRBJ1-2; D might be TRBD1 (5 bases). Germline CDR1 SNHLY, CDR2 FYNNEI. The CDR3 totals 14 residues. Trimming shortened V by 4 bases and J by 4 bases, and 13 bases separated the two germline ends. CDR3 sequence (DNA): TGTGCCAGCAGTGTCCAAGGGACTGGCTATGGCTACACCTTC. It encodes CASSVQGTGYGYTF.

The rearrangement joins TRBV30 to TRBJ1-5, with D possibly TRBD1 on 5 matching bases. The V end lost 0 bases, the J end lost 1 base, and 10 bases lay between the germline ends. The CDR3 is 15 amino acids. CDR1 and CDR2 from the germline V gene are GTSNPN and SVGIG (reference sequence). The CDR3 DNA reads as TGTGCCTGGAGTGTAGGCAGGGTGAGCAATCAGCCCCAGCATTTT. It yields the protein CAWSVGRVSNQPQHF. The variable domain in full, with the rest retrieved from reference TRBV30 and TRBJ1-5, is SQTIHQWPATLVQPVGSPLSLECTVEGTSNPNLYWYRQAAGRGLQLLFYSVGIGQISSEVPQNLSASRPQDRQFILSSKKLLLSDSGFYLCAWSVGRVSNQPQHFGDGTRLSIL.

The V gene is TRBV4-1, the J gene TRBJ2-3, with 7 bases lining up with TRBD1. This CDR3 is 14 amino acids long. Trimming at V came to 1 base and at J to 6 bases, leaving 4 bases not matched to a gene. Germline CDR1 and CDR2: MGHRA and YSYEKL. As DNA, the CDR3 is TGCGCCAGCAGCCAAGGGACAGGTCGGGATACGCAGTATTTT. Amino acids: CASSQGTGRDTQYF.

This clone was seen just once. The chain combines TRBV30 with TRBJ1-6; D ambiguous. In germline, CDR1 is GTSNPN, CDR2 SVGIG (reference sequence). V was cut by 0 bases and J by 14 bases, with 11 bases left in between. The CDR3 has 12 residues. The CDR3 nucleotides are TGTGCCTGGAGTGTCAGCCCGGGAGCCCTCCACTTT. This encodes CAWSVSPGALHF.

This chain links TRBV25-1 with TRBJ2-5; 7 nucleotides agree with TRBD1. The CDR3 loop spans 13 amino acids. J lost 1 base, V lost 7 bases, and 3 bases had no gene match. The V gene's germline CDR1 is MGHDK and CDR2 SYGVNS. CDR3 protein: CASIDRVQETQYF. CDR3 in DNA: TGTGCCAGCATAGACAGGGTCCAAGAGACCCAGTACTTC.

This clone was counted only a few times. The V call is TRBV19, the J call TRBJ1-2; TRBD1 agrees at 9 bases. The germline gives CDR1 LNHDA, CDR2 SQIVND (reference sequence). Trimming cost V 3 bases and J 2 bases; bases outside gene matches: 13. CDR3 length: 18 amino acids. Here the CDR3 reads CASSMTGTGKFHNYGYTF. DNA for the CDR3: TGTGCCAGTAGTATGACGGGGACAGGGAAATTTCACAACTATGGCTACACCTTC.

V and J are TRBV6-1 and TRBJ2-5; 8 bases line up with TRBD1. CDR3 length equals 13 residues. The germline V gene has CDR1 MNHNS and CDR2 SASEGT. With V trimmed by 10 bases and J by 11 bases, 15 bases remained unmatched. CDR3 residues: CATVTGARYQQYF. The CDR3 DNA sequence: TGTGCCACCGTGACAGGGGCCCGCTATCAGCAGTACTTC.

This sequence joins TRBV28 and TRBJ1-6; D remains ambiguous. CDR3 length: 15 residues. V was trimmed by 6 bases and J by 6 bases, leaving 15 bases between them. Per germline, CDR1 MDHEN and CDR2 SYDVKM. The CDR3 coding sequence is TGTGCCAGCAGCCCCCTGCCGGGTGCTAATTCACCCCTCCACTTT. Its protein is CASSPLPGANSPLHF.